Given below is one TCR beta chain in context. Its specificity is not known. Clones were read by immunoSEQ multiplex PCR, and TCRdb kept only the in-frame ones, dropping some. Altogether about 76,000 clones are present, approximately 87% being singletons, with the ten largest covering about 38%. This CDR3 has 15 residues. CDR1 and CDR2 (germline): SGHAT, FQNNGV. Trimming cost V 4 bases and J 4 bases, with 16 bases left between them. This record comes from a study of cytotoxic CD8 clonotypes in ibrutinib-treated CLL. Study-level points and caveats: Few clonotypes were public, and these shrank or held steady under treatment. Clonality went up at the time of ibrutinib response, stayed stable in sustained remission, and later dropped back toward its baseline level at progression. Samples were collected at differing times from sustained-remission and progressing patients.

Sequencing used PBMCs, obtained after 24 months of ibrutinib treatment. The chain links TRBV11-2 to TRBJ1-2, with TRBD1 as a possible D gene (5 bases). The clonotype comes from a human donor with chronic lymphocytic leukemia. CDR3 residues: CASSSAGRIGYGYTF. CDR3 in DNA: TGTGCCAGCAGCTCCGCAGGGCGGATCGGCTATGGCTACACCTTC.